This is a list of T cell receptor beta chains from one sample in a study of blood T cell repertoires in COVID-19. Generated by immunoSEQ multiplex PCR, the TCRdb table keeps only in-frame clones and is missing some. The table records about 200,000 clones, 80% to 90% of them present only once. The specimen was PBMCs or T cells enriched from blood (not recorded which). These receptors were taken from a woman under 30 who had recovered from COVID-19. CDR3s include the opening cysteine and the closing phenylalanine or tryptophan. D genes are given only for firm matches. The listing skips clone size in some rows; elsewhere it reads once, few, many or a size class.

-,TRBD1,TRBV5-1,TRBJ2-3,TGCGCCAGCAGCTACCGGGACAGAAACACAGATACGCAGTATTTT,CASSYRDRNTDTQYF
once,-,TRBV5-4,TRBJ1-2,TGTGCCAGCAGCACCCCCGGAGAGGGCGACTATGGCTACACCTTC,CASSTPGEGDYGYTF
-,TRBD1,TRBV3-1/TRBV3-2,TRBJ1-2,TGTGCCAGCAGCCAGGGCTGGGACAGGGGGCGGGATGGCTACACCTTC,CASSQGWDRGRDGYTF
-,TRBD2,TRBV19,TRBJ2-1,TGTGCCAGTAGTAAGATAGCAAGCGGGGGCCAAAGCTATGAGCAGTTCTTC,CASSKIASGGQSYEQFF
-,TRBD2,TRBV4-1,TRBJ2-3,TGCGCCAGCAGCCAAGACCCGGGGGGGCGGACAGATACGCAGTATTTT,CASSQDPGGRTDTQYF
-,-,TRBV5-4,TRBJ1-1,TGTGCCAGCAGCTCACGGGGCACTGAAGCTTTCTTT,CASSSRGTEAFF
few,TRBD2,TRBV6-5,TRBJ2-1,TGTGCCAGCAGCTACACTAGCGGGGGGTCCTACAATGAGCAGTTCTTC,CASSYTSGGSYNEQFF
-,-,TRBV27,TRBJ1-1,TGTGCCAGCGCCGGGGGGGCAATGAACACTGAAGCTTTCTTT,CASAGGAMNTEAFF
-,-,TRBV13,TRBJ1-6,TGTGCCAGCAGCTTAGGGACAGGAAATTCACCCCTCCACTTT,CASSLGTGNSPLHF
-,-,TRBV28,TRBJ1-4,TGTGCCAGCAGTTACCTTACGACAGCAACTAATGAAAAACTGTTTTTT,CASSYLTTATNEKLFF
-,-,TRBV2,TRBJ2-5,TGTGCCAGCTTGCGGGGAAACCAAGAGACCCAGTACTTC,CASLRGNQETQYF
once,-,TRBV12-2,TRBJ1-6,TGTGCAAGTCGCCCGATCAGGGAAACCCATAATTCACCCCTCCACTTT,CASRPIRETHNSPLHF
-,TRBD1,TRBV5-6,TRBJ2-7,TGTGCCAGCAGCTTGGGGGCCGGGACAGGGAGCTACGAGCAGTACTTC,CASSLGAGTGSYEQYF
-,-,TRBV7-2,TRBJ2-5,TGTGCCAGCAGACATGGGGTCGGGGGATCGTGGGAGGAGACCCAGTACTTC,CASRHGVGGSWEETQYF
-,-,TRBV27,TRBJ1-3,TGTGCCAGCAGTTTAGGACAGGGAAACACCATATATTTT,CASSLGQGNTIYF
-,TRBD2,TRBV29-1,TRBJ2-3,TGCAGCGGAAGACTAGCGGCCTACACAGATACGCAGTATTTT,CSGRLAAYTDTQYF
-,TRBD1,TRBV19,TRBJ2-7,TGTGCCAGTAGTATCCTTGACAGGGACTACGAGCAGTACTTC,CASSILDRDYEQYF
once,-,TRBV5-4,TRBJ2-3,TGTGCCAGCAGCTCCCCCCAGGGGACGGGCACAGATACGCAGTATTTT,CASSSPQGTGTDTQYF
-,-,TRBV25-1,TRBJ2-7,TGTGCCAGCAGTGATGGGGGCAGGGCCCCCTCCTACGAGCAGTACTTC,CASSDGGRAPSYEQYF
-,TRBD1,TRBV5-6,TRBJ2-2,TGTGCCAGCAGCCCACCCCCGGGACAGCGGAACACCGGGGAGCTGTTTTTT,CASSPPPGQRNTGELFF
-,TRBD1,TRBV7-2,TRBJ2-3,TGTGCCAGCAGCCAGGGGACAGGGGTAACAGATACGCAGTATTTT,CASSQGTGVTDTQYF
-,TRBD1,TRBV5-6,TRBJ2-2,TGTGCCAGCAGTTTTAGACAGGGCCGAGGCGGGGAGCTGTTTTTT,CASSFRQGRGGELFF
-,-,TRBV24-1,TRBJ2-4,TGTGCCACCAGTGATCCGGGACTCCGAGACATTCAGTACTTC,CATSDPGLRDIQYF
-,-,TRBV20-1,TRBJ2-5,TGCAGTGCTATGGAGAAGACCCAGTACTTC,CSAMEKTQYF
-,TRBD1,TRBV2,TRBJ2-4,TGTGCCACGGCGGGACAGGGAAAAAACATTCAGTACTTC,CATAGQGKNIQYF
once,-,TRBV28,TRBJ2-3,TGTGCCAGCAGTTTTGAGAGCACAGATACGCAGTATTTT,CASSFESTDTQYF
-,-,TRBV27,TRBJ2-7,TGTGCCAGCAGTTTATCGGTCCAGGCCTACGAGCAGTACTTC,CASSLSVQAYEQYF
-,TRBD1,TRBV9,TRBJ2-7,TGTGCCAGCAGCACCGGACAGGGCTTTGCCTACGAGCAGTACTTC,CASSTGQGFAYEQYF
once,-,TRBV30,TRBJ1-1,TGTGCCTGGAGTTTTACAAACACTGAAGCTTTCTTT,CAWSFTNTEAFF
-,-,TRBV30,TRBJ2-2,TGTGCCCGACATGCGGGGTCCACCGGGGAGCTGTTTTTT,CARHAGSTGELFF
-,TRBD1,TRBV11-1,TRBJ1-1,TGTGCCAGCAGCGGAGGACAGGGGTTTATGAACACTGAAGCTTTCTTT,CASSGGQGFMNTEAFF
-,-,TRBV28,TRBJ1-6,TGTGCCAGCAGTCGGACAGCGGGAAATTCACCCCTCCACTTT,CASSRTAGNSPLHF
-,TRBD1,TRBV5-1,TRBJ1-2,TGCGCCAGCAGCTTGGACGGGACAGGGGATGGCTACACCTTC,CASSLDGTGDGYTF
-,TRBD1,TRBV28,TRBJ1-2,TGTGCCAGCACTTCGACAGGGTTTCAGGGCTACACCTTC,CASTSTGFQGYTF
-,-,TRBV5-1,TRBJ1-1,TGCGCCAGCAGCTTGGCCGTGGCTGGCAGGGGAATGAACACTGAAGCTTTCTTT,CASSLAVAGRGMNTEAFF
-,-,TRBV5-1,TRBJ1-1,TGCGCCAGCAGCTTAGGGGGAAGGGTGAACACTGAAGCTTTCTTT,CASSLGGRVNTEAFF
-,-,TRBV12-3/TRBV12-4,TRBJ1-2,TGTGCCAGCAGGCTACAGGGAACCTATGGCTACACCTTC,CASRLQGTYGYTF
once,TRBD1,TRBV6-5,TRBJ2-7,TGTGCCAGCAGACCTGGACAGGGGCTCGACGAGCAGTACTTC,CASRPGQGLDEQYF
-,-,TRBV7-9,TRBJ2-7,TGTGCCAGCAGCTTACGGGAGACTGAGAAAGCCTACGAGCAGTACTTC,CASSLRETEKAYEQYF
-,-,TRBV6-2/TRBV6-3,TRBJ1-1,TGTGCCAGCAGCAATCTGGGGGGGGAAGCTTTCTTT,CASSNLGGEAFF
-,-,TRBV2,TRBJ2-7,TGTGCCAGCAAAGCGGACTCACTGGGGGAGCAGTACTTC,CASKADSLGEQYF
-,TRBD2,TRBV28,TRBJ2-7,TGTGCCAGCAGTTACCCTTCAAGGGCGGGGGACGATAGCTACGAGCAGTACTTC,CASSYPSRAGDDSYEQYF
-,TRBD1,TRBV5-1,TRBJ1-2,TGCGCCAGCAGCTTACGTGGACAGGGGGAAAACTATGGCTACACCTTC,CASSLRGQGENYGYTF
-,TRBD2,TRBV3-1/TRBV3-2,TRBJ2-5,TGTGCCAGCAGCTACGGGACTAGCGGGGGGGCCGTGGAGACCCAGTACTTC,CASSYGTSGGAVETQYF
-,-,TRBV28,TRBJ2-5,TGTGCCAGCAGTTTCGCGGGGTTTCAAGAGACCCAGTACTTC,CASSFAGFQETQYF